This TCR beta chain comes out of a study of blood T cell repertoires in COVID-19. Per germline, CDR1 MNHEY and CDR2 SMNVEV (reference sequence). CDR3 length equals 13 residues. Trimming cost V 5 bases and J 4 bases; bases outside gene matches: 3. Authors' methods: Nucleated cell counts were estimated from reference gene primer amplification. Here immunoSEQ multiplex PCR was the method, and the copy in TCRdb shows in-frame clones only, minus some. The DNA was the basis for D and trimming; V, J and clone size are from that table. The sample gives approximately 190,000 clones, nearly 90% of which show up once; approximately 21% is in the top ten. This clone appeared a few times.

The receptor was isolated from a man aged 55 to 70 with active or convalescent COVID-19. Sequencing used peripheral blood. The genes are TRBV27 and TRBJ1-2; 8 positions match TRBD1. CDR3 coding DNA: TGTGCCAGCAGTCCAGGGGGCGGCTATGGCTACACCTTC. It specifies CASSPGGGYGYTF.